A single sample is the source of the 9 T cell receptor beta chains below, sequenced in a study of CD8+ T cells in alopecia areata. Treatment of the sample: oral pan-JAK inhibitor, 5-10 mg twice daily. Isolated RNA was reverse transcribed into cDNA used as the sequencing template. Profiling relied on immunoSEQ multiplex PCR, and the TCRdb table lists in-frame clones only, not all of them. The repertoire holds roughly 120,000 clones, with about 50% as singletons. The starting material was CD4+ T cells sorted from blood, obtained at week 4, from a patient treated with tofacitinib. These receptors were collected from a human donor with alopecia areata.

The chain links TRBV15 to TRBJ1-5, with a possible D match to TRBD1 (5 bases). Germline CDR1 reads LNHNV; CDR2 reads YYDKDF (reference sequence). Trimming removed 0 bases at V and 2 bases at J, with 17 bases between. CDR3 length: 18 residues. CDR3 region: CATSRDTPHGGGNQPQHF. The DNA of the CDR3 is TGTGCCACCAGCAGAGATACCCCCCACGGAGGGGGCAATCAGCCCCAGCATTTT. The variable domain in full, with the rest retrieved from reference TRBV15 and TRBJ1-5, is DAMVIQNPRYQVTQFGKPVTLSCSQTLNHNVMYWYQQKSSQAPKLLFHYYDKDFNNEADTPDNFQSRRPNTSFCFLDIRSPGLGDTAMYLCATSRDTPHGGGNQPQHFGDGTRLSIL.

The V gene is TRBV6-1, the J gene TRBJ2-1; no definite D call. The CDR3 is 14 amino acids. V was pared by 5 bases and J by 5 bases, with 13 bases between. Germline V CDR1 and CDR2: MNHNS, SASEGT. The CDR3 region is CASSLASGHNEQFF. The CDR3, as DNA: TGTGCCAGCAGTTTAGCTTCAGGCCACAATGAGCAGTTCTTC.

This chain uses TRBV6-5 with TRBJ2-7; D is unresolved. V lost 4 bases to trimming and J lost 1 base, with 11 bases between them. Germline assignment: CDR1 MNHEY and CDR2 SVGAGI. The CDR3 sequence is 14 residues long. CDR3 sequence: CASSSIPPSYEQYF. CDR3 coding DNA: TGTGCCAGCAGTTCAATACCCCCTTCCTACGAGCAGTACTTC.

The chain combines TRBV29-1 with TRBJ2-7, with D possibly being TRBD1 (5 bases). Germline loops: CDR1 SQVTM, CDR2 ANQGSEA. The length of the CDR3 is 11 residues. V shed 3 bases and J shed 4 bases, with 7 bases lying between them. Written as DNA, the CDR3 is TGCAGCGTTGAGCGACAGTACGAGCAGTACTTC. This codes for CSVERQYEQYF.

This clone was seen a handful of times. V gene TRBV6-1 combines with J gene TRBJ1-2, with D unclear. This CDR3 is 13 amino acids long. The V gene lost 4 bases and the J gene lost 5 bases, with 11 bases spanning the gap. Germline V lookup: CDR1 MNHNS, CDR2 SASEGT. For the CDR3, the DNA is TGTGCCAGCAGTGCGGGAAAAGGGTATGGCTACACCTTC. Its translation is CASSAGKGYGYTF.

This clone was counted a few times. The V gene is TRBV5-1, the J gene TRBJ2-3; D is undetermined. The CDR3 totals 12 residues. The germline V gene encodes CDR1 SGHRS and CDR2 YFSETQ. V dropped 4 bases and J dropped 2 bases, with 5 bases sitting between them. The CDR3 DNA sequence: TGCGCCAGCAGCAGGACCACAGATACGCAGTATTTT. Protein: CASSRTTDTQYF.

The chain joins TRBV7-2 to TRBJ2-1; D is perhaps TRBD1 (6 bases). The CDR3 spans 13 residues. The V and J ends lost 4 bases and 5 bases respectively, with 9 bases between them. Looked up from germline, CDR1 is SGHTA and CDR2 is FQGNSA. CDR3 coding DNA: TGTGCCAGCAGCTCTGGACAGAACAATGAGCAGTTCTTC. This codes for CASSSGQNNEQFF. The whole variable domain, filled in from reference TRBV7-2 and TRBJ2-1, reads GAGVSQSPSNKVTEKGKDVELRCDPISGHTALYWYRQSLGQGLEFLIYFQGNSAPDKSGLPSDRFSAERTGGSVSTLTIQRTQQEDSAVYLCASSSGQNNEQFFGPGTRLTVL.

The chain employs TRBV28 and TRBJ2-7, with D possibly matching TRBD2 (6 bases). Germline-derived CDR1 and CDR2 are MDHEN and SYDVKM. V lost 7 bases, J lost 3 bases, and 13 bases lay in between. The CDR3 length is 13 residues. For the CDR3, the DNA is TGTGCCAGCACTGGGACTTTACACTACGAGCAGTACTTC. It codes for CASTGTLHYEQYF.

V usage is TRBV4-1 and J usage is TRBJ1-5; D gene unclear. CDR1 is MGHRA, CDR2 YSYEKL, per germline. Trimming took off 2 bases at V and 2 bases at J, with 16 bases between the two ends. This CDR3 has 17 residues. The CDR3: CASSQPLRGVGNQPQHF. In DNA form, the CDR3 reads TGCGCCAGCAGCCAACCCCTCCGAGGTGTAGGCAATCAGCCCCAGCATTTT.